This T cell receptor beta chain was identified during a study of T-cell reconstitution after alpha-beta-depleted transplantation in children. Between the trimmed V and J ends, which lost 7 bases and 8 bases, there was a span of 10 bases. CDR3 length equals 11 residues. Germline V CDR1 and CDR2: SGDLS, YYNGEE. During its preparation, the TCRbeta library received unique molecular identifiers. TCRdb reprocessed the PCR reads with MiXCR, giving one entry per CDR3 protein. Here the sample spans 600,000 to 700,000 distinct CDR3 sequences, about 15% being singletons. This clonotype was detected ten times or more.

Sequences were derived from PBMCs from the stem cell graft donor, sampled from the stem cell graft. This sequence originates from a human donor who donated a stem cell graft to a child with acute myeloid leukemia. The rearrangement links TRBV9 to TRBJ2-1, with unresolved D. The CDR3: CASSVRDEQFF. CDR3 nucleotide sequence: TGTGCCAGCTCCGTCCGGGATGAGCAGTTCTTC.